The source of this T cell receptor beta chain is a study of CD4+ T cells in melanoma. Study-wide findings and caveats: In melanoma, neoantigen-specific CD4+ T cells reportedly differed in differentiation state. CD8+ T cell, macrophage and B cell function reportedly correlated with neoantigen-specific CD4+ T cells.

The data were produced by immunoSEQ multiplex PCR, yet TCRdb's version contains in-frame clones alone and is incomplete. The data hold over 100,000 clones, with around 92% observed a single time. Turning to this clone: What it recognizes is unknown.

V was trimmed by 2 bases and J by 3 bases, leaving 11 bases between them. Germline-derived CDR1 and CDR2 are KGHSH and LQKENI. This CDR3 spans 14 amino acids. This chain joins TRBV18 and TRBJ2-7; TRBD2 is a possible D gene (6 bases). Sequencing was done on a sample of peripheral blood. The sequence was obtained from a human donor with melanoma. The CDR3 DNA reads as TGTGCCAGCTCACCAAGGGGAGGTGACTACGAGCAGTACTTC. It encodes CASSPRGGDYEQYF.